One sample yielded the 11 T cell receptor beta chains listed below, sequenced in a study of beta chain features in type 1 diabetes. Study observations and caveats: There was a moderate but significant shortening of TCRB CDR3s in all four CD4+ subsets of Type 1 diabetes patients.

All of the isolated RNA was reverse transcribed, so expressed TCRB transcripts were sequenced. Profiling relied on immunoSEQ multiplex PCR, and the TCRdb table lists in-frame clones only, not all of them. The sample shows 150,000 to 190,000 clones, approximately 10% of them seen only once. For these receptors, no antigen is known. Sequenced sample: central memory CD4+ T cells from blood. The receptors originated from a man aged 30-40 years with type 1 diabetes.

The J gene is TRBJ1-4, the V gene TRBV29-1, with 10 positions matching TRBD1. The V segment lost 6 bases and the J segment 12 bases; nucleotides outside the gene matches: 7. From germline, CDR1 is SQVTM and CDR2 ANQGSEA. The length of the CDR3 is 12 residues. The CDR3 coding sequence is TGCAGCGTCCGAAGGACAGGGGGTGAACTGTTTTTT. Translated: CSVRRTGGELFF.

This clone was counted a few times. J is TRBJ1-2 and V is TRBV27; 7 nucleotides agree with TRBD1. The CDR3 extends over 13 amino acids. Germline CDR1 reads MNHEY; CDR2 reads SMNVEV (reference sequence). The DNA for the CDR3 is TGTGTCTCGGGTAGGACAGGACTTTATGGCTACACCTTC. Residues: CVSGRTGLYGYTF.

This clone was found a few times. This rearrangement joins TRBV7-9 to TRBJ1-5, with 9 bases aligning to TRBD1. The CDR3 is made up of 15 amino acids. Germline V gene sequence: CDR1 SEHNR, CDR2 FQNEAQ (reference sequence). V was pared by 5 bases and J by 8 bases, with 10 bases of the junction left unmatched. CDR3 in DNA: TGTGCCAGCAGCCCCGGGACAGGGAAACAGGAGCCCCAGCATTTT. Translating gives CASSPGTGKQEPQHF.

The genes are TRBV28 and TRBJ1-2; a possible D gene is TRBD1 (5 bases). The V gene's germline CDR1 is MDHEN and CDR2 SYDVKM. The CDR3 length is 14 residues. Deletions cut 6 bases from V and 1 base from J, with 12 bases between. CDR3 loop: CASRPPTVNYGYTF. Written as DNA, the CDR3 is TGTGCCAGCAGACCTCCGACAGTTAACTATGGCTACACCTTC.

This clone was counted a few times. The rearrangement joins TRBV28 to TRBJ1-5, with D tentatively TRBD1 (5 bases). This CDR3 is built from 16 residues. CDR1 is MDHEN and CDR2 is SYDVKM in the germline V gene. Between the trimmed V and J ends, which lost 6 bases and 4 bases, there was a span of 19 bases. CDR3 loop: CASSPPQGGRNQPQHF. In nucleotides, the CDR3 is TGTGCCAGCAGCCCTCCGCAGGGAGGGAGGAATCAGCCCCAGCATTTT.

As concerns this clone: At the DNA level, this CDR3 is encoded by other sequences in the same sample as well. The rearrangement joins TRBV10-3 to TRBJ2-7; D is undetermined. V lost 2 bases, J lost 0 bases, and 8 bases lay in between. The CDR3 is made up of 14 amino acids. CDR1 is ENHRY, CDR2 SYGVKD, per germline. This CDR3 reads CAISEGRSSYEQYF. CDR3 bases: TGTGCCATCAGTGAGGGAAGGAGCTCCTACGAGCAGTACTTC.

The chain has TRBV5-4 and TRBJ2-7; 14 nucleotides match TRBD2. V lost 2 bases to trimming and J lost 4 bases; unmatched junction nucleotides: 2. The CDR3 is made up of 15 amino acids. Germline V gene sequence: CDR1 SGHNT, CDR2 YYREEE (reference sequence). Here the CDR3 reads CASSFRTSGRYEQYF. CDR3 DNA: TGTGCCAGCAGCTTCAGGACTAGCGGGAGGTACGAGCAGTACTTC.

This chain uses TRBV30 with TRBJ2-5, with D unclear. Germline-derived CDR1 and CDR2 are GTSNPN and SVGIG (reference sequence). The CDR3 is 14 residues long. DNA of the CDR3: TGTGCATGCCCTGGCAGGCTGGTTTCGGAGACCCAGTACTTC. Translation: CACPGRLVSETQYF.

In this sample, this clone turned up a few times. Mismatch with germline at one junction end may stem from a read error. This chain connects TRBV11-2 to TRBJ1-4; tentatively, D is TRBD1 (5 bases). Looked up from germline, CDR1 is SGHAT and CDR2 is FQNNGV. This CDR3 contains 12 residues. This CDR3 is CASSSTSGTINF. The CDR3 DNA sequence: TGTGCCAGCAGTTCCACCTCCGGGACTATCAACTTT.

The chain carries TRBV7-2 and TRBJ1-1; 7 bases fit TRBD1. V was clipped by 8 bases and J by 1 base; unmatched bases: 4. The CDR3 is 13 residues long. Germline V gene data show CDR1 as SGHTA and CDR2 as FQGNSA. The CDR3 reads CASGGQKNTEAFF. In DNA form, the CDR3 reads TGTGCCAGCGGGGGACAGAAGAACACTGAAGCTTTCTTT.

This clone has just a few counts. The V call is TRBV2, the J call TRBJ2-3; 8 nucleotides agree with TRBD1. V lost 6 bases, J lost 2 bases, and 4 bases stayed unmatched. Germline lookup yields CDR1 SNHLY and CDR2 FYNNEI. The CDR3 covers 14 residues. CDR3 loop: CASSRDRNTDTQYF. The CDR3 bases are TGTGCCAGCAGCCGGGACAGGAACACAGATACGCAGTATTTT. The full variable domain, in which reference TRBV2 and TRBJ2-3 provide the parts outside the CDR3, is EPEVTQTPSHQVTQMGQEVILRCVPISNHLYFYWYRQILGQKVEFLVSFYNNEISEKSEIFDDQFSVERPDGSNFTLKIRSTKLEDSAMYFCASSRDRNTDTQYFGPGTRLTVL.